This passage covers 28 T cell receptor beta chains from one sample sequenced in a study of tumor-infiltrating lymphocytes in primary liver carcinoma. From approximately 530 ng of total RNA, TCR beta-specific cDNA was reverse-transcribed using a constant-region primer. Each TCR beta library was derived from three nested multiplex PCR rounds that employed slightly modified ARM-PCR. Both of the initial two PCR rounds ran for approximately 11 cycles and employed TRBV1-TRBV30 forward primers alongside a C-beta reverse primer. From the multiplex PCR reads, TCRdb called clonotypes with MiXCR, one entry per CDR3 protein. Among around 330,000 distinct CDR3 sequences, 50% to 75% were seen once, and the ten largest hold approximately 15%. Blood RNA was derived from unsorted whole blood, and germline DNA was extracted too. Sequenced: peripheral blood. These TCRs come from a woman in her thirties with primary liver carcinoma and hepatitis B virus infection.

The chain couples TRBV12-3 or TRBV12-4 to TRBJ2-7; 10 bases line up with TRBD1. The CDR3 is 13 residues long. This CDR3 is CVTSGTGVDEQYF. The DNA for the CDR3 is TGTGTCACCTCTGGGACAGGGGTCGACGAGCAGTACTTC.

For this clonotype: The conserved phenylalanine or tryptophan normally closing the CDR3 is absent here, so this likely arose from a read error. The DNA is left out, because the CDR3 cannot be placed on it with certainty; the CDR3 is given as TCRdb lists it. The chain combines TRBV11-3 with TRBJ2-7; TRBD2 is the table's D call and was not checked against the DNA. The CDR3 comprises 16 residues, both ends counted. The V gene's germline CDR1 is SGHNT and CDR2 YENEEA. CDR3 region: CASSPGLAGNSYEQYL.

The chain joins TRBV28 to TRBJ2-5; 12 positions match TRBD2. Germline V gene sequence: CDR1 MDHEN, CDR2 SYDVKM. V shed 5 bases, J shed 2 bases, and the junction held 6 bases outside the gene matches. There are 16 residues in the CDR3. The CDR3 loop is CASSPLGTSGQETQYF. DNA for the CDR3: TGTGCCAGCAGTCCACTCGGGACTAGCGGGCAAGAGACCCAGTACTTC.

As concerns this clonotype: A much larger clone is a single base away; this may be a read error. The chain has TRBV6-5 and TRBJ1-4, with 7 bases lining up with TRBD1. Germline CDR1 MNHEY, CDR2 SVGAGI. This CDR3 has 18 residues. Trimming cost V 6 bases and J 3 bases; bases outside gene matches: 16. The DNA of the CDR3 is TGTGCCAGCAGCCCATTAGCGGCCCGAGACAGGGCTAATGAAAAACTGTTTTTT. Protein product: CASSPLAARDRANEKLFF.

This clonotype has at least ten counts. This chain links TRBV11-2 with TRBJ2-7; 10 nucleotides line up with TRBD2. Unmatched junction bases numbered 5, after V lost 1 base and J lost 2 bases. This CDR3 comprises 16 residues. In germline, CDR1 is SGHAT, CDR2 FQNNGV. CDR3 protein: CASSLGTSGTTYEQYF. The CDR3 DNA follows: TGTGCCAGCAGCTTAGGCACTAGCGGGACTACCTACGAGCAGTACTTC.

This clonotype showed up just a few times. The CDR3 region is CASHERYTGELFF. The CDR3 DNA sequence: TGTGCCAGCCATGAAAGATACACCGGGGAGCTGTTTTTT. The rearrangement uses TRBV12-3 or TRBV12-4 and TRBJ2-2; D not certain. The length of the CDR3 is 13 residues. The V and J ends lost 8 bases and 3 bases respectively, with 10 bases between them.

This clonotype was observed a handful of times. The rearrangement links TRBV12-3 or TRBV12-4 to TRBJ2-4; 7 positions match TRBD2. The CDR3 length is 13 residues. The J segment lost 8 bases and the V segment lost 0 bases, leaving 1 base of the junction unmatched. The CDR3 sequence is CASSLAGGDIQYF. CDR3 in DNA: TGTGCCAGCAGTTTAGCGGGAGGGGACATTCAGTACTTC.

On this clonotype: A much larger clone is a single base away; this may be a read error. Likely a read error: the CDR3 ends without its conserved phenylalanine or tryptophan. V usage is TRBV7-9 and J usage is TRBJ2-3, with D perhaps matching TRBD2 (6 bases). The CDR3 length is 15 residues. Germline CDR1 and CDR2: SEHNR and FQNEAQ (reference sequence). Trimming shortened V by 4 bases and J by 5 bases, and 16 bases separated the two germline ends. The CDR3 here is CASSYLTGDRDTQYL. CDR3 sequence (DNA): TGTGCCAGCAGCTATCTAACGGGAGACCGAGATACGCAGTATCTT.

This chain uses TRBV11-2 with TRBJ2-7; tentatively, D is TRBD1 or TRBD2 (5 bases each). The ends were cut back, 8 bases at V and 5 bases at J, with 16 bases in the middle. Germline V CDR1 and CDR2: SGHAT, FQNNGV. The CDR3 contains 13 residues. DNA of the CDR3: TGTGCCAGCCGCCTGACAGCGGTACACGAGCAGTACTTC. This translates into CASRLTAVHEQYF.

A few counts support this clonotype. The chain is built from TRBV12-3 or TRBV12-4 and TRBJ1-6, with D maybe TRBD1 (5 bases). The CDR3 is 16 residues long. V was pared by 2 bases and J by 8 bases, with 16 bases between. This CDR3 reads CASSLTGTFRDSPLHF. The CDR3 DNA is TGTGCCAGCAGTTTAACGGGGACCTTTCGGGATTCACCCCTCCACTTT.

The chain carries TRBV28 and TRBJ2-7; 8 bases line up with TRBD2. The CDR3 has 14 residues. Germline V lookup: CDR1 MDHEN, CDR2 SYDVKM. Trimming took 3 bases from V and 4 from J; bases not matched to a gene: 5. CDR3 bases: TGTGCCAGCAGTTTTAGCGGGATGTCTTACGAGCAGTACTTC. Translated: CASSFSGMSYEQYF.

The V and J genes are TRBV6-6 and TRBJ1-2, with 7 positions matching TRBD1. V lost 8 bases to trimming and J lost 1 base; unmatched junction nucleotides: 10. Germline V gene data show CDR1 as MNHNY and CDR2 as SVGAGI (reference sequence). The CDR3 spans 15 residues. The CDR3 loop reads CASLQGDSLNYGYTF. CDR3 coding DNA: TGTGCCAGCCTACAAGGGGACAGTCTTAACTATGGCTACACCTTC.

In this sample, this clonotype turned up many times. The CDR3 spells CASSKGLAGGPRHNEQFF. The CDR3 DNA is TGTGCCAGCAGCAAGGGACTAGCGGGAGGGCCACGCCACAATGAGCAGTTCTTC. This chain links TRBV11-2 with TRBJ2-1; 16 nucleotides align to TRBD2. This CDR3 has 18 amino acids. CDR1 is SGHAT and CDR2 is FQNNGV in the germline V gene. V lost 5 bases and J lost 5; bases outside the gene matches: 9.

This clonotype was picked up many times. The chain recombines TRBV4-1 with TRBJ2-6; 7 bases are shared with TRBD1. CDR3 length: 17 amino acids. Trimming at V came to 4 bases and at J to 0 bases, leaving 6 bases not matched to a gene. Germline assignment: CDR1 MGHRA and CDR2 YSYEKL. The CDR3 region is CASSLRTGDSGANVLTF. In nucleotides, the CDR3 is TGCGCCAGCAGCCTAAGGACAGGCGACTCTGGGGCCAACGTCCTGACTTTC.

This clonotype showed up just a few times. CDR3 region: CASSHHSGRALWEQYF. The CDR3 DNA sequence: TGTGCCAGCAGCCACCATAGCGGGAGGGCGTTGTGGGAGCAGTACTTC. The chain uses TRBV6-2 or TRBV6-3 and TRBJ2-7; 11 bases are shared with TRBD2. Germline CDR1 and CDR2: MNHEY and SVGEGT. The ends lost 6 bases at V and 7 bases at J; junction bases unmatched: 14. This CDR3 is built from 16 residues.

This clonotype appeared many times. The rearrangement uses TRBV4-1 and TRBJ2-7, with 10 bases matching TRBD2. J lost 5 bases, V lost 4 bases, and 5 bases had no gene match. Germline V gene sequence: CDR1 MGHRA, CDR2 YSYEKL. This CDR3 comprises 14 residues. This CDR3 is CASSPTSGPNEQYF. CDR3 sequence (DNA): TGCGCCAGCAGCCCGACTAGCGGGCCCAACGAGCAGTACTTC.

A note on this clonotype: Being one base from a much bigger clone, this may be a read error. The chain is built from TRBV12-3 or TRBV12-4 and TRBJ2-7; 10 bases map to TRBD1. The CDR3 has 13 residues. CDR3 DNA: TGTGCCACCTCCGGGACAGGGGTCGACGAGGAGTACTTC. Amino acid sequence: CATSGTGVDEEYF.

This clonotype was found a few times. V is TRBV4-1 and J is TRBJ2-5; D gene ambiguous. This CDR3 spans 14 amino acids. Germline CDR1 reads MGHRA; CDR2 reads YSYEKL. Trimming removed 3 bases at V and 5 bases at J, with 13 bases between. The CDR3 DNA follows: TGCGCCAGCAGCCAGGCAGGTCTTCGGGAGACCCAGTACTTC. Its protein is CASSQAGLRETQYF.

For this clonotype: Being one base from a much bigger clone, this may be a read error. Because the CDR3 is missing its conserved closing phenylalanine or tryptophan, this is likely a read error. V usage is TRBV10-2 and J usage is TRBJ2-7; D gene unclear. V was pared by 4 bases and J by 3 bases, with 7 bases between. CDR1 WSHSY and CDR2 SAAADI come from the germline V gene. CDR3 size: 12 residues. In DNA, the CDR3 is TGCGCCAGCAGTGTAAGGGTCTACGAGCAGTACTAC. It translates to CASSVRVYEQYY.

The V and J genes are TRBV12-3 or TRBV12-4 and TRBJ1-2; 7 bases map to TRBD1. The junction had 14 bases not matched to a gene; V was cut back by 6 bases and J by 7 bases. The CDR3 covers 15 residues. The CDR3 reads CASSWGGGMSGGYTF. The DNA for the CDR3 is TGTGCCAGCAGCTGGGGAGGGGGCATGTCTGGTGGCTACACCTTC.

The chain couples TRBV6-5 to TRBJ2-1; weak D call: TRBD2 (5 bases). This CDR3 comprises 15 residues. The germline V gene has CDR1 MNHEY and CDR2 SVGAGI. The ends were cut back, 6 bases at V and 4 bases at J, with 16 bases in the middle. The CDR3 region is CASRGSSSLYNEQFF. The CDR3 DNA is TGTGCCAGCAGAGGCTCTAGCTCTTTGTACAATGAGCAGTTCTTC.

This clonotype showed up just a few times. This may come from a read error, since a much larger clone is one base off. A read error is likely, as this CDR3 ends without the conserved phenylalanine or tryptophan. V and J are TRBV10-2 and TRBJ1-5, with 7 nucleotides matching TRBD1. CDR3 length: 14 amino acids. V shed 0 bases and J 6 bases; nucleotides not matched to a gene: 2. The V gene's germline CDR1 is WSHSY and CDR2 SAAADI. The CDR3 protein is CASSESDRAQPQHS. The CDR3 coding sequence is TGCGCCAGCAGTGAGTCCGACAGGGCTCAGCCCCAGCATTCT.

In regard to this clonotype: A single base separates this from a much larger clone, so it may be a read error. V gene TRBV12-3 or TRBV12-4 combines with J gene TRBJ2-6; 12 nucleotides match TRBD1. The CDR3 has 19 residues. Here the CDR3 reads CASSIPGTGGSGGANILTF. In nucleotides, the CDR3 is TGTGCCAGCAGTATTCCCGGGACAGGGGGCTCTGGTGGGGCCAACATCCTGACTTTC.

Worth noting for this clonotype: Its ends do not fully match the called genes, so a read error is possible. This chain uses TRBV11-3 with TRBJ2-1; D uncertain. Germline V lookup: CDR1 SGHNT, CDR2 YENEEA. This CDR3 comprises 13 residues. The CDR3: CASTLEGRSEQFF. CDR3 in DNA: TGTGCCAGCACCTTAGAAGGCCGGAGTGAGCAGTTCTTC.

The rearrangement uses TRBV6-2 or TRBV6-3 and TRBJ2-5; D is undetermined. The CDR3 length is 14 residues. CDR1 MNHEY and CDR2 SVGEGT come from the germline V gene. V dropped 2 bases and J dropped 13 bases, with 20 bases sitting between them. The CDR3 spells CASSYEANQETRYF. CDR3 sequence (DNA): TGTGCCAGCAGTTACGAGGCAAACCAAGAGACTCGGTACTTC.

Ten or more counts support this clonotype. The chain joins TRBV12-3 or TRBV12-4 to TRBJ2-1; 11 bases agree with TRBD2. The CDR3 runs to 16 residues. With V trimmed by 9 bases and J by 7 bases, 14 bases remained unmatched. CDR3 residues: CASFNPGLAAKNEQFF. The CDR3 nucleotides are TGTGCCAGTTTCAACCCGGGACTAGCGGCTAAGAATGAGCAGTTCTTC.

The chain carries TRBV4-3 and TRBJ2-1; 11 positions match TRBD2. The germline CDR1 and CDR2 sequences are LGHNA and YSLEER. The CDR3 covers 17 residues. Unmatched junction bases numbered 12, after V lost 6 bases and J lost 5 bases. CDR3 in amino acids: CASSRTAGTSGHNEQFF. DNA of the CDR3: TGCGCCAGCAGTCGAACAGCCGGGACTAGCGGCCACAATGAGCAGTTCTTC.

The chain is built from TRBV4-2 and TRBJ2-5, with unresolved D. Germline V gene lookup returns CDR1 LGHNA and CDR2 YNFKEQ. The CDR3 loop spans 13 amino acids. The germline V and J ends were trimmed by 3 bases and 6 bases, with 11 bases remaining between them. For the CDR3, the DNA is TGTGCCAGCAGCCAGACCGTGGGGAAGACCCAGTACTTC. It codes for CASSQTVGKTQYF.